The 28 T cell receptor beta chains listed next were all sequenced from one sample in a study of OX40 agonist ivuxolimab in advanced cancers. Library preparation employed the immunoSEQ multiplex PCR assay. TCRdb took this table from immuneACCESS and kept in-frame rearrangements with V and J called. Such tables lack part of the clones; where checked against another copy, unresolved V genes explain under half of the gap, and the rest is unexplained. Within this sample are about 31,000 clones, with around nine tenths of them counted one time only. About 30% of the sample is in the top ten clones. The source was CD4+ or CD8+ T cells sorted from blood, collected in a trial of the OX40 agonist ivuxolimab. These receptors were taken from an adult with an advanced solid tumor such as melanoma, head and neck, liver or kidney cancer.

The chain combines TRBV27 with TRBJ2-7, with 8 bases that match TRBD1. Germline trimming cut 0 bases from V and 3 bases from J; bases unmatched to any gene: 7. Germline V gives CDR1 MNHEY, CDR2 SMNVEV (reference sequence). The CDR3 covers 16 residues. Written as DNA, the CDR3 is TGTGCCAGCAGTTTATCGCGGACAGGGAGCTTCTACGAGCAGTACTTC. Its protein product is CASSLSRTGSFYEQYF.

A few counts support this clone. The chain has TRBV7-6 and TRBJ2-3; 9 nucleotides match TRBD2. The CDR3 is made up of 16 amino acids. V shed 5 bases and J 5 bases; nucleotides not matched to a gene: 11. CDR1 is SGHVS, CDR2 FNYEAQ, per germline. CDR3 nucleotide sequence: TGTGCCAGCAGCAAGGGGGCGGGGGGGCCCGAAGATACGCAGTATTTT. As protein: CASSKGAGGPEDTQYF.

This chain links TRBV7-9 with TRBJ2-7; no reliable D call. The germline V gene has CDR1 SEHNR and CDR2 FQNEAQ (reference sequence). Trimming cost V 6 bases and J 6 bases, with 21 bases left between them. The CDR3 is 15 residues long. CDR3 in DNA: TGTGCCAGCAGGCACCAGGTTGCCCCTTGGAGCGAGCAGTACTTC. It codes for CASRHQVAPWSEQYF.

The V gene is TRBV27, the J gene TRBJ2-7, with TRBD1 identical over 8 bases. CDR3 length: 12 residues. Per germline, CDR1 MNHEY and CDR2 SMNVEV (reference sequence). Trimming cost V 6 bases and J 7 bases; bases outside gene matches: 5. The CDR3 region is CASRKNRGEQYF. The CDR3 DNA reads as TGTGCCAGCAGAAAGAACAGGGGGGAGCAGTACTTC.

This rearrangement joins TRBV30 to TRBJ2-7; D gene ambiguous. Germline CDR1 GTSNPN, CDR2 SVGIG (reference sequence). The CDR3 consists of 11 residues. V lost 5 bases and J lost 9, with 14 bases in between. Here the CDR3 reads CAWGPLHGQYF. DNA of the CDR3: TGTGCCTGGGGCCCACTTCACGGGCAGTACTTC.

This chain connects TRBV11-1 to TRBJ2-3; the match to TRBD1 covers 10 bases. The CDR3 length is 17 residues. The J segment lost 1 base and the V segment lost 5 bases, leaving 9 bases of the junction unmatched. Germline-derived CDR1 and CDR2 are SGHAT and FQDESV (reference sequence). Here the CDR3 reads CASSPTAGTGGTDTQYF. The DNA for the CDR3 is TGTGCCAGCAGCCCTACCGCCGGGACAGGGGGCACAGATACGCAGTATTTT.

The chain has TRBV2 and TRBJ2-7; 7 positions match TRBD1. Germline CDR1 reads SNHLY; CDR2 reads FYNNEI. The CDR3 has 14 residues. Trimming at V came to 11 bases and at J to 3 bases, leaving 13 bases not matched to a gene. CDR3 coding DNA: TGTGCCGCCAATGCGCCGGGACAGATCTACGAGCAGTACTTC. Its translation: CAANAPGQIYEQYF.

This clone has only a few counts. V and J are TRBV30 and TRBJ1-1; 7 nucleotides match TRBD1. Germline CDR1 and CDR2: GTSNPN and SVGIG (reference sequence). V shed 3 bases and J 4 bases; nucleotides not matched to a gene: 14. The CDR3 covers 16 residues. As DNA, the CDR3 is TGTGCCTGGAGGAAGGGGCATGGAGGGGGCGGCACTGAAGCTTTCTTT. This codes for CAWRKGHGGGGTEAFF.

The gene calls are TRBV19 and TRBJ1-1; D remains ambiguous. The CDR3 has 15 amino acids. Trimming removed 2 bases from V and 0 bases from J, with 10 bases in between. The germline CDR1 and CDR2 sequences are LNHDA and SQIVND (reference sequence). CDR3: CASSISLFMNTEAFF. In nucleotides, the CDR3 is TGTGCCAGTAGTATATCGCTATTCATGAACACTGAAGCTTTCTTT.

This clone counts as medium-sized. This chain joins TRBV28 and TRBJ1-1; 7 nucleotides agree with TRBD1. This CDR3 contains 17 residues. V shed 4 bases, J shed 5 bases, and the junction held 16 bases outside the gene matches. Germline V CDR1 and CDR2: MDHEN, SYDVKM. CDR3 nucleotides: TGTGCCAGCAGTTCACCTCGCACAGGGGCGGGATGGACTGAAGCTTTCTTT. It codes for CASSSPRTGAGWTEAFF.

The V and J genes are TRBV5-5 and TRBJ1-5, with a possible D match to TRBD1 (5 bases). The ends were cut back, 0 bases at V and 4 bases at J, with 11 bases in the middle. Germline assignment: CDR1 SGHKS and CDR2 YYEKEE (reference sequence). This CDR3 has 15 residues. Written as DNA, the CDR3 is TGTGCCAGCAGCTTGGTGCAGGGACGGAATCAGCCCCAGCATTTT. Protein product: CASSLVQGRNQPQHF.

The CDR3 DNA is TGTGCCAGCAGCTTGGATAGGGGGGAGGGCTACGAGCAGTACTTC. Encoded protein: CASSLDRGEGYEQYF. This chain uses TRBV5-4 with TRBJ2-7; weak D call: TRBD2 (7 bases). Deletions cut 0 bases from V and 3 bases from J, with 13 bases between. This CDR3 comprises 15 residues. Looked up from germline, CDR1 is SGHNT and CDR2 is YYREEE (reference sequence).

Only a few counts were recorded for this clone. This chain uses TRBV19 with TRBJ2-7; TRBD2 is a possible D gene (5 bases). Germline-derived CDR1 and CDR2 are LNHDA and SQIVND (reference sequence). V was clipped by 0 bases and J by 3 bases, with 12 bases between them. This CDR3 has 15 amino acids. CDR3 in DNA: TGTGCCAGTAGTATAGATCGGGGTCTCATCTACGAGCAGTACTTC. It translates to CASSIDRGLIYEQYF.

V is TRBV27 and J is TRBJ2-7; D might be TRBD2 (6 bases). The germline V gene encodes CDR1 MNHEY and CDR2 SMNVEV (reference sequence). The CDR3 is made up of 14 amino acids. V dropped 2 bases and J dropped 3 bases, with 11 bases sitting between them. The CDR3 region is CASSLAGLNYEQYF. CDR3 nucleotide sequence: TGTGCCAGCAGTTTAGCGGGGCTTAACTACGAGCAGTACTTC.

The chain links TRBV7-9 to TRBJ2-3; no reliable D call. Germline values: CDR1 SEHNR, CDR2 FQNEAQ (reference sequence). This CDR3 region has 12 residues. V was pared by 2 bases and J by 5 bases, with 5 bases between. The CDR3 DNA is TGTGCCAGCAGCTTAAGAGTAGATACGCAGTATTTT. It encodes CASSLRVDTQYF. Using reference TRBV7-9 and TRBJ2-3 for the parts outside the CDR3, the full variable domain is DTGVSQNPRHKITKRGQNVTFRCDPISEHNRLYWYRQTLGQGPEFLTYFQNEAQLEKSRLLSDRFSAERPKGSFSTLEIQRTEQGDSAMYLCASSLRVDTQYFGPGTRLTVL.

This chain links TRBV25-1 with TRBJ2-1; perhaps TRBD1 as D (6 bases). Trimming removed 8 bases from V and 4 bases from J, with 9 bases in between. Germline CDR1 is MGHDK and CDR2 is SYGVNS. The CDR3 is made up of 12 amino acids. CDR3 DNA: TGTGCCAGCGGACAGACGTACAATGAGCAGTTCTTC. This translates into CASGQTYNEQFF. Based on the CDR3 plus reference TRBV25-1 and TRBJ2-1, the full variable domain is EADIYQTPRYLVIGTGKKITLECSQTMGHDKMYWYQQDPGMELHLIHYSYGVNSTEKGDLSSESTVSRIRTEHFPLTLESARPSHTSQYLCASGQTYNEQFFGPGTRLTVL.

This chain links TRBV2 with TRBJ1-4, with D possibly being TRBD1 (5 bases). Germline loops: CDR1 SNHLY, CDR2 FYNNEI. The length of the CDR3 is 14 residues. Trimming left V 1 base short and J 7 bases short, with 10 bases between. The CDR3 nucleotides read TGTGCCAGCAGTGAAGATGGGGGAAGTGAAAAACTGTTTTTT. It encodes CASSEDGGSEKLFF.

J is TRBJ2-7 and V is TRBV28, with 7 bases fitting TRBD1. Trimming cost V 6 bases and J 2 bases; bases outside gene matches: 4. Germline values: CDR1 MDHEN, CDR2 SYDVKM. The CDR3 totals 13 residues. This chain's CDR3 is CASRDRNTYEQYF. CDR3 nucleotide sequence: TGTGCCAGCAGGGACAGGAATACCTACGAGCAGTACTTC.

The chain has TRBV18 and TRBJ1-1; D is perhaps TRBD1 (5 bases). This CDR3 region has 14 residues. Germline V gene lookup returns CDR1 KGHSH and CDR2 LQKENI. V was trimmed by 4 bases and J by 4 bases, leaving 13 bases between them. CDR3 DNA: TGTGCCAGCTCACTTAAAGCAGGGAGCACTGAAGCTTTCTTT. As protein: CASSLKAGSTEAFF.

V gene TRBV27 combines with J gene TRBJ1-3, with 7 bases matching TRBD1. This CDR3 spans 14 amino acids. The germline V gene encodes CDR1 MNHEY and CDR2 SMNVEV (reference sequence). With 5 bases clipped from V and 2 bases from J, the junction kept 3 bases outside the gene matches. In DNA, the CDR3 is TGTGCCAGCAGTCAACAGGGGACTGGAAACACCATATATTTT. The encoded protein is CASSQQGTGNTIYF.

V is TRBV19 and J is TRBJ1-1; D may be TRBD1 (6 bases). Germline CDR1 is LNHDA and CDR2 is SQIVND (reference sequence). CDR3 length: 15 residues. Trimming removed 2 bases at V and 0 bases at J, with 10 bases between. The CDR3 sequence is CASSIRGSMNTEAFF. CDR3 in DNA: TGTGCCAGTAGTATAAGGGGGAGCATGAACACTGAAGCTTTCTTT.

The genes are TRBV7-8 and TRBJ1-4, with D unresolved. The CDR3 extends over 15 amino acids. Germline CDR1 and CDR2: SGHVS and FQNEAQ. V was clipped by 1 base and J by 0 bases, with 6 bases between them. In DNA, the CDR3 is TGTGCCAGCAGCTTAGTGACCCCAACTAATGAAAAACTGTTTTTT. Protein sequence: CASSLVTPTNEKLFF.

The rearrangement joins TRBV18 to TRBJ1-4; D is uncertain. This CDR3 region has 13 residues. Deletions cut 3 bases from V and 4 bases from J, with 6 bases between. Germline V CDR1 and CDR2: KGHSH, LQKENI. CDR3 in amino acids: CASSPRHNEKLFF. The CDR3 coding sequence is TGTGCCAGCTCACCCCGGCATAATGAAAAACTGTTTTTT.

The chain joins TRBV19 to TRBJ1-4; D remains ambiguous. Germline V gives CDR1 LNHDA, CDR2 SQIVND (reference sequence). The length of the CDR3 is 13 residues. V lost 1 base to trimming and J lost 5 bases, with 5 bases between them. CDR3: CASSIAANEKLFF. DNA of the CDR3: TGTGCCAGTAGTATAGCCGCGAATGAAAAACTGTTTTTT.

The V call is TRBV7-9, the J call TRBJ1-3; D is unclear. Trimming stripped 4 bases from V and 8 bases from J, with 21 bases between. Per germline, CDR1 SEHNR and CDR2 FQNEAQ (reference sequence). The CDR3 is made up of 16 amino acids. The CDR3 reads CASSSTHDGRVDTIYF. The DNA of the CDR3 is TGTGCCAGCAGCTCAACTCATGACGGCCGGGTGGACACCATATATTTT.

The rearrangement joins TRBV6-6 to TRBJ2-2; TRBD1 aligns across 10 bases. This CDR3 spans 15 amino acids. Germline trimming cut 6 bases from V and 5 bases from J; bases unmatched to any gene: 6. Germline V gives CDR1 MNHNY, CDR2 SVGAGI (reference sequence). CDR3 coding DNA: TGTGCCAGCAGCCCCTCGGGACAGGGGACCGGGGAGCTGTTTTTT. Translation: CASSPSGQGTGELFF.

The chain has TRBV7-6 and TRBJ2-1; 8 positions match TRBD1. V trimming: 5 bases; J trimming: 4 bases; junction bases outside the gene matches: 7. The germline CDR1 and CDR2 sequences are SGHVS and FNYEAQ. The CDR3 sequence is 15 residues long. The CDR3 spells CASSPPGGAYNEQFF. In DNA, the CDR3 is TGTGCCAGCAGCCCACCAGGGGGCGCTTACAATGAGCAGTTCTTC.

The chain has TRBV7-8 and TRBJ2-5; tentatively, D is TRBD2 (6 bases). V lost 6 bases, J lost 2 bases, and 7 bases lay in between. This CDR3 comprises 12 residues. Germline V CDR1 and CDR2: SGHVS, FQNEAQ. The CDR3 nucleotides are TGTGCCAGCAGTGGGGGGCAAGAGACCCAGTACTTC. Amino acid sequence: CASSGGQETQYF.